Shown below are 32 T cell receptor beta chains from a single sample sequenced in a study of blood T cell repertoires in COVID-19 (dated by TCRdb to 2020 to 2021). Receptors were amplified or captured by the immunoSEQ multiplex PCR assay. In TCRdb, the immuneACCESS table is reduced to in-frame sequences with V and J assigned. These tables do not hold every clone; where another copy was compared, an unresolved V gene accounts for under half, and the others remain unexplained. Here the sample has around 98,000 clones; 84% occur a single time. Around 16% of the sample is held by the ten biggest clonotypes. The sequenced material came from peripheral blood. The source of these receptors is a woman aged 60-70 years with acute or convalescent COVID-19.

The gene calls are TRBV7-9 and TRBJ1-3; the match to TRBD1 covers 7 bases. In germline, CDR1 is SEHNR, CDR2 FQNEAQ (reference sequence). V shed 3 bases, J shed 1 base, and the junction held 9 bases outside the gene matches. CDR3 length: 17 amino acids. DNA of the CDR3: TGTGCCAGCAGCTTTGGGGCAGGGGGAAGTTCTGGAAACACCATATATTTT. It codes for CASSFGAGGSSGNTIYF. Full variable domain (outside the CDR3, taken from reference TRBV7-9 and TRBJ1-3): DTGVSQNPRHKITKRGQNVTFRCDPISEHNRLYWYRQTLGQGPEFLTYFQNEAQLEKSRLLSDRFSAERPKGSFSTLEIQRTEQGDSAMYLCASSFGAGGSSGNTIYFGEGSWLTVV.

The chain has TRBV2 and TRBJ1-5; 7 positions agree with TRBD1. The CDR3 spans 13 residues. Germline V gene sequence: CDR1 SNHLY, CDR2 FYNNEI. The V and J ends lost 8 bases and 0 bases, in that order; junction bases with no gene match: 1. In nucleotides, the CDR3 is TGTGCCAGCGGGACAGTTAGCAATCAGCCCCAGCATTTT. Translated: CASGTVSNQPQHF.

A single count supports this clone. This chain uses TRBV6-2 or TRBV6-3 with TRBJ1-1; D is unclear. Germline lookup yields CDR1 MNHEY and CDR2 SVGEGT. The V end was cut by 4 bases, the J end by 1 base, with 16 bases between. This CDR3 is built from 16 residues. The CDR3 region is CASSSLTQGRNTEAFF. The CDR3 coding sequence is TGTGCCAGCAGTTCTCTGACCCAAGGGAGGAACACTGAAGCTTTCTTT.

The chain recombines TRBV4-2 with TRBJ1-6; D unclear. Germline V CDR1 and CDR2: LGHNA, YNFKEQ. The CDR3 spans 15 residues. The V gene lost 0 bases and the J gene lost 10 bases, with 13 bases spanning the gap. As DNA, the CDR3 is TGTGCCAGCAGCCAAGATAACAGCGGGCACTCACCCCTCCACTTT. It encodes CASSQDNSGHSPLHF.

In regard to this clone: One end of the junction is discordant with germline, which a read error may explain. The chain joins TRBV19 to TRBJ1-6; D remains ambiguous. Per germline, CDR1 LNHDA and CDR2 SQIVND (reference sequence). This CDR3 has 12 amino acids. The CDR3, as DNA: TGTGCCAGTAGTCCCTACAATTCACCCCTCCACTTT. As protein: CASSPYNSPLHF. Complete variable domain (other parts from reference TRBV19 and TRBJ1-6): DGGITQSPKYLFRKEGQNVTLSCEQNLNHDAMYWYRQDPGQGLRLIYYSQIVNDFQKGDIAEGYSVSREKKESFPLTVTSAQKNPTAFYLCASSPYNSPLHFGNGTRLTVT.

This sequence joins TRBV10-3 and TRBJ2-2; D remains ambiguous. The CDR3 runs to 12 residues. V lost 10 bases and J 4 bases, leaving 10 bases between the germline ends. Germline CDR1 and CDR2: ENHRY and SYGVKD. The CDR3 protein is CANSPGTGELFF. In nucleotides, the CDR3 is TGTGCCAACAGCCCGGGCACCGGGGAGCTGTTTTTT.

The chain uses TRBV7-9 and TRBJ2-6; 8 positions agree with TRBD2. J gave up 0 bases and V 5 bases, and 9 bases lay outside the gene matches. The CDR3 has 18 residues. The germline gives CDR1 SEHNR, CDR2 FQNEAQ (reference sequence). The chain's CDR3 is CASSGAGGIYSGANVLTF. The DNA for the CDR3 is TGTGCCAGCAGCGGCGCGGGGGGCATCTACTCTGGGGCCAACGTCCTGACTTTC.

This sequence joins TRBV5-4 and TRBJ2-5; 9 bases agree with TRBD2. Germline V gives CDR1 SGHNT, CDR2 YYREEE (reference sequence). J gave up 10 bases and V 7 bases, and 11 bases lay outside the gene matches. The CDR3 sequence is 13 residues long. CDR3 in DNA: TGTGCCAGCTTCCAAGCGGGGGGCCGGGACCAGTACTTC. Residues: CASFQAGGRDQYF.

The chain joins TRBV12-5 to TRBJ2-2; D gene ambiguous. Germline V CDR1 and CDR2: LGHNT, FRNRAP. The CDR3 spans 14 residues. The ends were cut back, 2 bases at V and 2 bases at J, with 6 bases in the middle. The CDR3 nucleotides read TGTGCTAGTGGTTTGCCACTAAACACCGGGGAGCTGTTTTTT. This translates into CASGLPLNTGELFF.

This chain uses TRBV5-4 with TRBJ2-1; D gene uncertain. CDR3 length: 15 residues. V lost 1 base to trimming and J lost 5 bases, with 13 bases between them. Germline loops: CDR1 SGHNT, CDR2 YYREEE (reference sequence). CDR3 loop: CASSLSVTRNNEQFF. In DNA form, the CDR3 reads TGTGCCAGCAGCTTGTCCGTTACACGAAACAATGAGCAGTTCTTC.

The chain couples TRBV15 to TRBJ2-3; 7 bases are shared with TRBD1. Looked up from germline, CDR1 is LNHNV and CDR2 is YYDKDF (reference sequence). This CDR3 contains 14 residues. Unmatched junction bases numbered 4, after V lost 3 bases and J lost 4 bases. The CDR3 protein is CATSSTGVADTQYF. The CDR3 nucleotides read TGTGCCACCAGCAGTACAGGGGTAGCAGATACGCAGTATTTT.

This clone was seen only once. The genes are TRBV2 and TRBJ1-6; D ambiguous. CDR3 length equals 14 residues. The V gene's germline CDR1 is SNHLY and CDR2 FYNNEI. Deletions cut 6 bases from V and 5 bases from J, with 11 bases between. The CDR3 DNA is TGTGCCAGCAGAGCGGACCTGAATAATTCACCCCTCCACTTT. Amino acids: CASRADLNNSPLHF.

The chain recombines TRBV10-3 with TRBJ1-2; D is unclear. Per germline, CDR1 ENHRY and CDR2 SYGVKD. V lost 8 bases and J 2 bases, leaving 9 bases between the germline ends. The CDR3 totals 12 residues. For the CDR3, the DNA is TGTGCCATCGGGCAGACCAACTATGGCTACACCTTC. Its translation is CAIGQTNYGYTF.

CDR3 DNA sequence: TGTGCCAGCAGCTTAGGGAGGCGGGGGCAAGGGGGCTACACCTTC. Its translation: CASSLGRRGQGGYTF. This rearrangement joins TRBV7-2 to TRBJ1-2; D perhaps matches TRBD1 (6 bases). V gave up 1 base and J gave up 8 bases, with 17 bases separating them. CDR1 is SGHTA and CDR2 is FQGNSA in the germline V gene. The CDR3 extends over 15 amino acids.

The gene calls are TRBV5-6 and TRBJ2-7; possible D gene TRBD2, 6 bases. CDR3 length equals 14 residues. CDR1 is SGHDT, CDR2 YYEEEE, per germline. Trimming shortened V by 2 bases and J by 3 bases, and 12 bases separated the two germline ends. The CDR3: CASSLGWRGYEQYF. CDR3 nucleotides: TGTGCCAGCAGCTTAGGTTGGAGGGGCTACGAGCAGTACTTC.

CDR3 residues: CASSWGSGTGIGQREQYF. Here the CDR3 DNA reads TGCGCCAGCAGCTGGGGATCCGGGACAGGGATTGGTCAGCGCGAGCAGTACTTC. This sequence joins TRBV5-1 and TRBJ2-7; 9 bases agree with TRBD1. CDR3 size: 18 residues. CDR1 SGHRS and CDR2 YFSETQ come from the germline V gene. Trimming removed 3 bases from V and 6 bases from J; junction bases left unmatched: 19.

Notes on this clone: Its ends do not fully match the called genes, so a read error is possible. This chain joins TRBV6-4 and TRBJ1-1, with D possibly matching TRBD1 (5 bases). The CDR3 covers 10 residues. CDR1 is MRHNA, CDR2 SNTAGT, per germline. Written as DNA, the CDR3 is TGTGCCAGCGGACGGCGCAAGGGGTACTTT. Translating gives CASGRRKGYF.

The chain combines TRBV7-8 with TRBJ2-1, with 10 bases identical to TRBD1. The CDR3 is 15 residues long. Trimming took 5 bases from V and 8 from J; bases not matched to a gene: 9. In germline, CDR1 is SGHVS, CDR2 FQNEAQ. In DNA, the CDR3 is TGTGCCAGCAGCGCACCGGGACAGGGGATTTATGAGCAGTTCTTC. As protein: CASSAPGQGIYEQFF.

The V and J genes are TRBV10-2 and TRBJ1-1; D gene ambiguous. The CDR3 has 12 residues. Trimming removed 10 bases at V and 0 bases at J, with 9 bases between. In germline, CDR1 is WSHSY, CDR2 SAAADI. The CDR3 region is CATSIMNTEAFF. The CDR3 DNA follows: TGCGCCACCTCTATTATGAACACTGAAGCTTTCTTT.

V is TRBV11-3 and J is TRBJ2-3; 11 bases align to TRBD2. Germline V lookup: CDR1 SGHNT, CDR2 YENEEA. After removal of 5 bases from V and 4 bases from J, the junction contained 11 bases not matched to a gene. The CDR3 covers 17 residues. The CDR3 loop is CASSPGGSGGAADTQYF. The CDR3 DNA sequence: TGTGCCAGCAGCCCCGGCGGTAGCGGGGGGGCGGCAGATACGCAGTATTTT.

V and J are TRBV11-2 and TRBJ1-2; D not resolved. The CDR3 sequence is 15 residues long. Trimming shortened V by 5 bases and J by 7 bases, and 20 bases separated the two germline ends. CDR1 is SGHAT, CDR2 FQNNGV, per germline. CDR3 in amino acids: CASSPSSGYLAGYTF. DNA of the CDR3: TGTGCCAGCAGCCCGAGTTCGGGTTATTTGGCTGGCTACACCTTC.

A word on this clone: This specimen includes other DNA sequences encoding the same CDR3. The J gene is TRBJ1-5, the V gene TRBV7-2; perhaps TRBD1 as D (5 bases). CDR1 is SGHTA and CDR2 is FQGNSA in the germline V gene. V was cut by 1 base and J by 2 bases, with 15 bases left in between. The CDR3 runs 17 residues. The CDR3 reads CASSLVLGGAGNQPQHF. The CDR3 nucleotides are TGTGCCAGCAGCTTAGTGCTGGGGGGAGCGGGCAATCAGCCCCAGCATTTT.

The chain has TRBV11-3 and TRBJ2-7; the match to TRBD1 covers 10 bases. The CDR3 covers 14 residues. V shed 5 bases, J shed 5 bases, and the junction held 6 bases outside the gene matches. Per germline, CDR1 SGHNT and CDR2 YENEEA. CDR3 region: CASSRDRGQHEQYF. DNA for the CDR3: TGTGCCAGCAGCCGGGACAGGGGCCAGCACGAGCAGTACTTC.

The J gene is TRBJ2-3, the V gene TRBV5-1, with D perhaps matching TRBD2 (5 bases). The V end was cut by 1 base, the J end by 4 bases, with 7 bases between. Germline CDR1 reads SGHRS; CDR2 reads YFSETQ. This CDR3 is 13 amino acids long. CDR3: CASSLTRPDTQYF. The DNA of the CDR3 is TGCGCCAGCAGCTTGACTAGACCAGATACGCAGTATTTT.

This chain uses TRBV30 with TRBJ2-7, with 7 bases aligning to TRBD1. The CDR3 spans 11 residues. J lost 4 bases, V lost 7 bases, and 4 bases had no gene match. CDR1 and CDR2 (germline): GTSNPN, SVGIG (reference sequence). DNA for the CDR3: TGTGCCTCCGGGACAGTTTACGAGCAGTACTTC. Its translation is CASGTVYEQYF.

This chain connects TRBV29-1 to TRBJ2-1; D unclear. CDR3 length equals 15 residues. Germline-derived CDR1 and CDR2 are SQVTM and ANQGSEA. The V end was cut by 3 bases, the J end by 2 bases, with 14 bases between. CDR3 amino acids: CSVEPGIVTYNEQFF. Written as DNA, the CDR3 is TGCAGCGTTGAGCCAGGAATCGTTACCTACAATGAGCAGTTCTTC.

V gene TRBV6-6 combines with J gene TRBJ2-1; TRBD2 agrees at 10 bases. V shed 7 bases and J 4 bases; nucleotides not matched to a gene: 4. Germline CDR1 MNHNY, CDR2 SVGAGI (reference sequence). The CDR3 is 14 residues long. The CDR3 DNA sequence: TGTGCCAGCACGAGGACTAGCGGTTACAATGAGCAGTTCTTC. Translated: CASTRTSGYNEQFF.

The rearrangement joins TRBV27 to TRBJ1-4; D remains ambiguous. V lost 5 bases and J lost 7, with 14 bases in between. Germline lookup yields CDR1 MNHEY and CDR2 SMNVEV (reference sequence). This CDR3 contains 14 residues. CDR3 in DNA: TGTGCCAGCAGTCCGCAGGCCTTTGGTGAAAAACTGTTTTTT. Amino acids: CASSPQAFGEKLFF.

About this clone itself: This sample also contains other DNA sequences that code for the same CDR3. The chain is built from TRBV5-1 and TRBJ2-2; 8 bases match TRBD1. Germline V gives CDR1 SGHRS, CDR2 YFSETQ. This CDR3 is built from 15 residues. V was pared by 4 bases and J by 1 base, with 3 bases of the junction left unmatched. The CDR3 protein is CASSPGTGNTGELFF. The CDR3, as DNA: TGCGCCAGCAGCCCCGGGACAGGGAACACCGGGGAGCTGTTTTTT.

This clone has just a few counts. The V and J genes are TRBV3-1 (or the pseudogene TRBV3-2) and TRBJ2-7; a weak D match, TRBD2 (5 bases). Germline CDR1 and CDR2: LGHDT and YNNKEL (reference sequence). The CDR3 sequence is 13 residues long. The V end was cut by 3 bases, the J end by 3 bases, with 9 bases between. In DNA form, the CDR3 reads TGTGCCAGCAGCCACCCAGAGGGCTACGAGCAGTACTTC. It codes for CASSHPEGYEQYF.

The chain's CDR3 is CASSRLLAGGQTGELFF. In nucleotides, the CDR3 is TGTGCCAGCAGTCGACTACTAGCGGGGGGGCAGACCGGGGAGCTGTTTTTT. The V call is TRBV27, the J call TRBJ2-2; 13 nucleotides agree with TRBD2. From germline, CDR1 is MNHEY and CDR2 SMNVEV (reference sequence). This CDR3 region has 17 residues. V lost 5 bases, J lost 5 bases, and 8 bases stayed unmatched.

The rearrangement uses TRBV6-4 and TRBJ2-3; 10 bases line up with TRBD2. CDR3 length: 14 residues. V trimming: 3 bases; J trimming: 9 bases; junction bases outside the gene matches: 6. Germline CDR1 MRHNA, CDR2 SNTAGT. DNA of the CDR3: TGTGCCAGCAGTGAGGCTAGCGGGGGCGGCACGCAGTATTTT. Translated, it gives CASSEASGGGTQYF.